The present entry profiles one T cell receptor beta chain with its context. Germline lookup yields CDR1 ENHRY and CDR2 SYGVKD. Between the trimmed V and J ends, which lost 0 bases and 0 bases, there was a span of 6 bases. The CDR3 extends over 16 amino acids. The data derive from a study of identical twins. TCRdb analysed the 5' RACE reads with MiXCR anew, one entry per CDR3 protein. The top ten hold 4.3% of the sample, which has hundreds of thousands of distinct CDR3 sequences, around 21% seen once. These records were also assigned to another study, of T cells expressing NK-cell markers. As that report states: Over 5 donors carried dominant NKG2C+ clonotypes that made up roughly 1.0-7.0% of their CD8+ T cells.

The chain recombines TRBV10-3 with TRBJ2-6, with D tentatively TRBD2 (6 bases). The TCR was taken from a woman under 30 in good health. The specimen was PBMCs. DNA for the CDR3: TGTGCCATCAGTGAGTCGGGGGGCTCTGGGGCCAACGTCCTGACTTTC. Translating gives CAISESGGSGANVLTF.